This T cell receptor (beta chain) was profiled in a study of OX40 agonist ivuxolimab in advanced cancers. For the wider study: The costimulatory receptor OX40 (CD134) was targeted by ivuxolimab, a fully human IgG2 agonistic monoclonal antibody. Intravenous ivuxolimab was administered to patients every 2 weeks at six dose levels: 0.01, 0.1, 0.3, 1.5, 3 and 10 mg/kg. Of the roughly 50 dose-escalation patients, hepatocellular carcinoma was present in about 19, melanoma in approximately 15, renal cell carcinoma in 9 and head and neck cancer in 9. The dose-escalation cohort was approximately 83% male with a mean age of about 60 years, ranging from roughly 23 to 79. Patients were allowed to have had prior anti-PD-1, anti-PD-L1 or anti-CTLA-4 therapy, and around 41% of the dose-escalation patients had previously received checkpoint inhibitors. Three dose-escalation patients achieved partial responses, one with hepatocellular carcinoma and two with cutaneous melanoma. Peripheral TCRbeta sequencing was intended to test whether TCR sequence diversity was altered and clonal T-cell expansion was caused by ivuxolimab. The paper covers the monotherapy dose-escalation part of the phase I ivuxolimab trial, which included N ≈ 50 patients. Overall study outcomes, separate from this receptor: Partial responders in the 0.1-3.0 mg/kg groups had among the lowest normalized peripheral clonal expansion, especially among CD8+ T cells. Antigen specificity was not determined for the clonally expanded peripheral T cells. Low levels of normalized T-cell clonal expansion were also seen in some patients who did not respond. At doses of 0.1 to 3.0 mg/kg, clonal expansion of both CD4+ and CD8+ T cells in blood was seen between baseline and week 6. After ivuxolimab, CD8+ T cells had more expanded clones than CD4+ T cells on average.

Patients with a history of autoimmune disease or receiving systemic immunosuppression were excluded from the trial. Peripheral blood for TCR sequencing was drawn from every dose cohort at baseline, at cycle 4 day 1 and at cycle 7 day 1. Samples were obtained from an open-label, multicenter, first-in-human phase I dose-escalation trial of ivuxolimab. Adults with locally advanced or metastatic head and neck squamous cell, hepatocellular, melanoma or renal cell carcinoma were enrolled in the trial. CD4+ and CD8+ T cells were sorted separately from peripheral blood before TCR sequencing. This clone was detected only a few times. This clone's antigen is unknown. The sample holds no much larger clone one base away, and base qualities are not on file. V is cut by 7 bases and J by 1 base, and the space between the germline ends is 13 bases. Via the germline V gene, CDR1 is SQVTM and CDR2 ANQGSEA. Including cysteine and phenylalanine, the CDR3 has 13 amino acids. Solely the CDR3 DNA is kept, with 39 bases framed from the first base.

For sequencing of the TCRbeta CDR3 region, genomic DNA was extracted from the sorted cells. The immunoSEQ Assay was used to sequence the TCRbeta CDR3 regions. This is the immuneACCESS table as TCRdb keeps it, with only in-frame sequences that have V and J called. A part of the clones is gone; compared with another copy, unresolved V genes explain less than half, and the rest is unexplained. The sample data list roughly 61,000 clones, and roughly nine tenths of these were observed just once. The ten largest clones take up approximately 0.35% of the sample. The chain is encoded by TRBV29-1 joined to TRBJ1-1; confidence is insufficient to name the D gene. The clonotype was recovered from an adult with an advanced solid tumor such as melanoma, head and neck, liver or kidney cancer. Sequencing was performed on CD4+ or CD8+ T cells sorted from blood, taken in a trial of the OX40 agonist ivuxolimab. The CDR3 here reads CSAPGLRNTEAFF. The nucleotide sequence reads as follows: TGCAGCGCCCCCGGGTTGAGGAACACTGAAGCTTTCTTT.